Each of the 18 T cell receptor beta chains below was sequenced from the same sample in a study of CD8+ T cells in alopecia areata. Sequencing used cDNA as its template, made by extracting RNA and reverse transcribing it. Clones were read by immunoSEQ multiplex PCR, and TCRdb kept only the in-frame ones, dropping some. This sample yields roughly 200,000 clones, of which 40% to 65% are seen a single time; 10% to 12% belongs to the top ten. Documented treatment: oral pan-JAK inhibitor, 5-10 mg twice daily. The sequencing used CD8+ T cells sorted from blood, collected at week 24, from a patient treated with tofacitinib. These receptors originate from a human donor with alopecia areata.

This clone was picked up a small number of times. This chain joins TRBV6-6 and TRBJ2-2; TRBD2 aligns across 9 bases. With V trimmed by 8 bases and J by 2 bases, 3 bases remained unmatched. The germline CDR1 and CDR2 sequences are MNHNY and SVGAGI (reference sequence). The CDR3 consists of 14 residues. DNA of the CDR3: TGTGCCAGCCCCGGGACTAGCAACACCGGGGAGCTGTTTTTT. Its protein is CASPGTSNTGELFF.

The chain carries TRBV7-2 and TRBJ2-7; 8 positions agree with TRBD2. Germline V gene lookup returns CDR1 SGHTA and CDR2 FQGNSA. The CDR3 length is 14 residues. The J segment lost 5 bases and the V segment lost 2 bases, leaving 5 bases of the junction unmatched. In DNA form, the CDR3 reads TGTGCCAGCAGCTTAATTCAAGCGGGGGACGAGCAGTACTTC. Residues: CASSLIQAGDEQYF.

This sequence joins TRBV10-3 and TRBJ2-3; 9 bases agree with TRBD1. The CDR3 is 15 residues long. Germline V lookup: CDR1 ENHRY, CDR2 SYGVKD. Germline trimming cut 2 bases from V and 6 bases from J; bases unmatched to any gene: 6. CDR3 coding DNA: TGTGCCATCAGTGAGAACCGGGACAGGGCGGATACGCAGTATTTT. It translates to CAISENRDRADTQYF.

As regards this clone: This CDR3 is also generated by other DNA sequences in the sample. The chain has TRBV30 and TRBJ2-7, with 8 bases identical to TRBD1. V lost 0 bases to trimming and J lost 2 bases; unmatched junction nucleotides: 3. CDR1 is GTSNPN and CDR2 is SVGIG in the germline V gene (reference sequence). The length of the CDR3 is 14 residues. The CDR3 here is CAWSVGQGTYEQYF. CDR3 coding DNA: TGTGCCTGGAGTGTCGGACAGGGAACCTACGAGCAGTACTTC.

This clone has more than one count but fewer than ten. The J gene is TRBJ2-3, the V gene TRBV28, with a possible D match to TRBD1 (5 bases). Between the trimmed V and J ends, which lost 2 bases and 1 base, there was a span of 10 bases. Per the germline V gene, CDR1 is MDHEN and CDR2 is SYDVKM. CDR3 length: 15 residues. In DNA, the CDR3 is TGTGCCAGCAGTTTAGGGGCTAGGGGCACAGATACGCAGTATTTT. It specifies CASSLGARGTDTQYF.

This chain uses TRBV5-8 with TRBJ1-2, with TRBD1 as a possible D gene (5 bases). Trimming left V 4 bases short and J 4 bases short, with 11 bases between. Germline loops: CDR1 SGHTS, CDR2 YDEGEE. The CDR3 has 13 amino acids. The DNA for the CDR3 is TGTGCCAGCAGCCAACGGGGGTCCTATGGCTACACCTTC. Protein product: CASSQRGSYGYTF.

The chain employs TRBV5-6 and TRBJ2-1; tentatively, D is TRBD1 or TRBD2 (6 bases each). The CDR3 loop spans 14 amino acids. Per germline, CDR1 SGHDT and CDR2 YYEEEE. Deletions cut 2 bases from V and 6 bases from J, with 12 bases between. The CDR3 loop reads CASSLGRGPNEQFF. Here the CDR3 DNA reads TGTGCCAGCAGCTTAGGTCGGGGGCCCAATGAGCAGTTCTTC.

The chain joins TRBV29-1 to TRBJ1-2; D remains unclear. The CDR3 runs to 15 residues. The ends were cut back, 0 bases at V and 0 bases at J, with 11 bases in the middle. The germline V gene has CDR1 SQVTM and CDR2 ANQGSEA. CDR3 DNA sequence: TGCAGCGTTGAAGATCTGTCCTTAGCTAACTATGGCTACACCTTC. This sequence encodes CSVEDLSLANYGYTF. Combining the CDR3 with reference TRBV29-1 and TRBJ1-2 gives the whole variable domain SAVISQKPSRDICQRGTSLTIQCQVDSQVTMMFWYRQQPGQSLTLIATANQGSEATYESGFVIDKFPISRPNLTFSTLTVSNMSPEDSSIYLCSVEDLSLANYGYTFGSGTRLTVV.

The chain combines TRBV13 with TRBJ1-6; D remains ambiguous. The V and J ends lost 4 bases and 5 bases respectively, with 6 bases between them. Germline-derived CDR1 and CDR2 are PRHDT and FYEKMQ (reference sequence). The CDR3 has 13 amino acids. The CDR3 sequence: CASSYGNNSPLHF. CDR3 in DNA: TGTGCCAGCAGCTACGGTAATAATTCACCCCTCCACTTT.

The table lists this clone with a few counts. V is TRBV27 and J is TRBJ2-5, with 7 bases fitting TRBD1. Trimming removed 6 bases from V and 4 bases from J; junction bases left unmatched: 8. This CDR3 contains 14 residues. Germline-derived CDR1 and CDR2 are MNHEY and SMNVEV (reference sequence). The CDR3 sequence is CASSHDRAGETQYF. Written as DNA, the CDR3 is TGTGCCAGCAGCCACGACAGGGCTGGAGAGACCCAGTACTTC.

Only a few counts were recorded for this clone. The chain combines TRBV4-3 with TRBJ2-7; D is possibly TRBD1 (6 bases). This CDR3 is built from 14 residues. Between the trimmed V and J ends, which lost 1 base and 2 bases, there was a span of 9 bases. From germline, CDR1 is LGHNA and CDR2 YSLEER. CDR3 sequence: CASSQGRQAYEQYF. The CDR3 DNA follows: TGCGCCAGCAGCCAAGGGAGACAGGCCTACGAGCAGTACTTC.

This clone was detected once. The chain combines TRBV7-7 with TRBJ2-1; 9 nucleotides agree with TRBD1. CDR1 is SSHAT, CDR2 FNYEAQ, per germline (reference sequence). The CDR3 totals 13 residues. J lost 6 bases, V lost 5 bases, and 2 bases had no gene match. The CDR3 is CASSGGQGNEQFF. CDR3 nucleotides: TGTGCCAGCAGCGGGGGACAGGGCAATGAGCAGTTCTTC.

V gene TRBV13 combines with J gene TRBJ1-3; D gene uncertain. In germline, CDR1 is PRHDT, CDR2 FYEKMQ (reference sequence). The CDR3 spans 13 residues. Trimming cost V 2 bases and J 4 bases, with 6 bases left between them. The CDR3 bases are TGTGCCAGCAGCTTACTCCGAGGAAACACCATATATTTT. Amino acids: CASSLLRGNTIYF.

CDR3 amino acids: CASSSSARAGNTEAFF. In DNA form, the CDR3 reads TGTGCCAGCAGTTCCTCGGCGAGGGCGGGGAACACTGAAGCTTTCTTT. The rearrangement links TRBV27 to TRBJ1-1; unclear D gene. V lost 4 bases, J lost 1 base, and 16 bases lay in between. The germline gives CDR1 MNHEY, CDR2 SMNVEV (reference sequence). The CDR3 consists of 16 residues.

This clone was counted a few times. This sequence joins TRBV7-8 and TRBJ2-1; TRBD2 matches at 13 bases. The ends lost 3 bases at V and 8 bases at J; junction bases unmatched: 4. This CDR3 contains 15 residues. The germline V gene encodes CDR1 SGHVS and CDR2 FQNEAQ. CDR3 loop: CASSFGTSGIYEQFF. In DNA, the CDR3 is TGTGCCAGCAGCTTCGGGACTAGCGGGATCTATGAGCAGTTCTTC.

The chain combines TRBV7-7 with TRBJ2-7; 12 bases fit TRBD2. This CDR3 is built from 14 residues. The germline V gene has CDR1 SSHAT and CDR2 FNYEAQ (reference sequence). The trim removed 5 bases at V and 4 bases at J, leaving 3 bases unmatched. CDR3 amino acids: CASSPGLAGYEQYF. The CDR3 coding sequence is TGTGCCAGCAGCCCCGGACTAGCGGGGTACGAGCAGTACTTC.

The chain employs TRBV7-9 and TRBJ2-2, with a weak D call TRBD2 (6 bases). The CDR3 contains 14 residues. Per the germline V gene, CDR1 is SEHNR and CDR2 is FQNEAQ (reference sequence). V was shortened by 5 bases and J by 6 bases, with 13 bases between the two germline ends. The CDR3 protein is CASSTTSWAGELFF. The CDR3 nucleotides are TGTGCCAGCAGCACGACTAGTTGGGCCGGGGAGCTGTTTTTT.

This chain joins TRBV7-2 and TRBJ2-5; 11 bases are a match to TRBD2. The CDR3 is 15 residues long. Germline values: CDR1 SGHTA, CDR2 FQGNSA. The J segment lost 4 bases and the V segment lost 5 bases, leaving 6 bases of the junction unmatched. The CDR3 reads CASSQGLAVRETQYF. The DNA for the CDR3 is TGTGCCAGCAGCCAGGGACTAGCGGTCAGAGAGACCCAGTACTTC.